A single sample gave rise to the 14 T cell receptor beta chains below, sequenced in a study of a mutant IDH1 vaccine in newly diagnosed glioma. Which antigens these TCRs recognize remains unknown. The time point was: week 35, safety follow-up. In the vaccine, a single dose held 300 ug of the mutant IDH1 20-mer peptide, along with topical imiquimod. TCRdb's copy holds only in-frame clones and misses some; the assay was immunoSEQ multiplex PCR. The sample gives tens of thousands of clones, approximately 80% of which show up once; over 9% is in the top ten. The sequencing here drew on PBMCs, taken from a glioma patient whose treatment included an IDH1 peptide vaccine. These receptor sequences come from a man aged 35 to 55 with glioma.

V usage is TRBV7-2 and J usage is TRBJ2-3, with 7 bases matching TRBD1. There are 14 residues in the CDR3. CDR1 is SGHTA and CDR2 is FQGNSA in the germline V gene. V shed 7 bases, J shed 5 bases, and the junction held 9 bases outside the gene matches. This CDR3 is CASTKRQGEDTQYF. In DNA form, the CDR3 reads TGTGCCAGCACCAAGCGACAGGGCGAAGATACGCAGTATTTT. The full variable domain, with the rest looked up from reference TRBV7-2 and TRBJ2-3, is GAGVSQSPSNKVTEKGKDVELRCDPISGHTALYWYRQSLGQGLEFLIYFQGNSAPDKSGLPSDRFSAERTGGSVSTLTIQRTQQEDSAVYLCASTKRQGEDTQYFGPGTRLTVL.

The chain combines TRBV11-3 with TRBJ1-1, with D possibly TRBD1 on 5 matching bases. Germline CDR1 and CDR2: SGHNT and YENEEA. This CDR3 comprises 14 residues. V lost 0 bases and J lost 11, with 16 bases in between. CDR3 loop: CASSLESTAGTAFF. The CDR3 DNA is TGTGCCAGCAGCTTAGAGTCCACGGCAGGGACGGCTTTCTTT. The full variable domain, in which reference TRBV11-3 and TRBJ1-1 provide the parts outside the CDR3, is EAGVVQSPRYKIIEKKQPVAFWCNPISGHNTLYWYLQNLGQGPELLIRYENEEAVDDSQLPKDRFSAERLKGVDSTLKIQPAELGDSAVYLCASSLESTAGTAFFGQGTRLTVV.

V is TRBV5-1 and J is TRBJ2-6; 9 nucleotides agree with TRBD1. Trimming took 6 bases from V and 0 from J; bases not matched to a gene: 7. The CDR3 spans 17 residues. CDR1 and CDR2 (germline): SGHRS, YFSETQ. CDR3 region: CASTQGALSSGANVLTF. DNA of the CDR3: TGCGCCAGCACACAGGGGGCGTTAAGCTCTGGGGCCAACGTCCTGACTTTC.

The rearrangement links TRBV7-8 to TRBJ2-5, with a weak D call TRBD2 (6 bases). The CDR3 extends over 13 amino acids. The germline CDR1 and CDR2 sequences are SGHVS and FQNEAQ. The V end was cut by 3 bases, the J end by 6 bases, with 11 bases between. The CDR3 coding sequence is TGTGCCAGCAGCTTGGGGAGGCCTCAGACCCAGTACTTC. Encoded protein: CASSLGRPQTQYF.

The V gene is TRBV2, the J gene TRBJ2-7, with D uncertain. Trimming stripped 4 bases from V and 6 bases from J, with 10 bases between. The CDR3 loop spans 12 amino acids. Germline CDR1 reads SNHLY; CDR2 reads FYNNEI. The CDR3 loop is CASSAFLGEQYF. The CDR3 coding sequence is TGTGCCAGCAGTGCCTTTCTGGGCGAGCAGTACTTC.

This clone appeared a few times. V usage is TRBV5-8 and J usage is TRBJ2-5, with 11 bases aligning to TRBD2. The trim removed 9 bases at V and 5 bases at J, leaving 12 bases unmatched. Germline V gives CDR1 SGHTS, CDR2 YDEGEE. The CDR3 is 15 residues long. CDR3 residues: CATGGTSGSRETQYF. The CDR3, as DNA: TGTGCCACGGGGGGAACTAGCGGGAGCCGTGAGACCCAGTACTTC.

The V and J genes are TRBV10-1 and TRBJ2-4, with TRBD1 identical over 9 bases. V trimming: 0 bases; J trimming: 9 bases; junction bases outside the gene matches: 6. Germline CDR1 and CDR2: WNHNN and SYGVQD (reference sequence). The CDR3 totals 15 residues. CDR3 nucleotides: TGCGCCAGCAGTGAGTCTCTGGGACAGGGAGCCATTCAGTACTTC. Translated: CASSESLGQGAIQYF.

This chain links TRBV2 with TRBJ2-1; D remains ambiguous. Trimming pared 1 base from V and 9 bases from J, leaving 10 bases between. Germline-derived CDR1 and CDR2 are SNHLY and FYNNEI. This CDR3 is 13 amino acids long. The CDR3, as DNA: TGTGCCAGCAGTGAAGAGGTAGGCGGTGAGCAGTTCTTC. It encodes CASSEEVGGEQFF.

This clone was counted only a few times. The rearrangement links TRBV2 to TRBJ1-2; D is unresolved. V lost 2 bases and J 6 bases, leaving 13 bases between the germline ends. This CDR3 has 14 amino acids. Per the germline V gene, CDR1 is SNHLY and CDR2 is FYNNEI. CDR3 sequence: CASSERKGYDGYTF. For the CDR3, the DNA is TGTGCCAGCAGTGAAAGAAAGGGTTACGATGGCTACACCTTC.

This chain uses TRBV5-1 with TRBJ2-3; D might be TRBD2 (5 bases). CDR1 is SGHRS and CDR2 is YFSETQ in the germline V gene. V lost 4 bases, J lost 2 bases, and 14 bases lay in between. This CDR3 has 15 residues. Written as DNA, the CDR3 is TGCGCCAGCAGCGCACTGGGCGGGCTCACAGATACGCAGTATTTT. Translating it yields CASSALGGLTDTQYF.

The rearrangement links TRBV2 to TRBJ1-5; tentatively, D is TRBD1 (5 bases). Trimming shortened V by 7 bases and J by 7 bases, and 20 bases separated the two germline ends. CDR1 and CDR2 (germline): SNHLY, FYNNEI. The CDR3 runs 15 residues. DNA for the CDR3: TGTGCCAGCACCGATCGGAGGGAGAGGGGCCAGCCCCAGCATTTT. It yields the protein CASTDRRERGQPQHF.

The chain has TRBV29-1 and TRBJ2-7; tentatively, D is TRBD2 (5 bases). The germline V gene has CDR1 SQVTM and CDR2 ANQGSEA. The CDR3 spans 11 residues. With 3 bases removed from V and 9 bases from J, the gap between germline ends came to 12 bases. CDR3 sequence: CSVEDSIGQYF. The CDR3 region has the DNA TGCAGCGTTGAGGACTCCATTGGGCAGTACTTC.

This clone was counted between two and nine times. The chain recombines TRBV6-6 with TRBJ2-7; D gene ambiguous. Trimming stripped 2 bases from V and 1 base from J, with 9 bases between. Germline V CDR1 and CDR2: MNHNY, SVGAGI (reference sequence). The CDR3 runs 14 residues. CDR3 DNA sequence: TGTGCCAGCAGTTACCCTGGACGGTCCTACGAGCAGTACTTC. Its protein product is CASSYPGRSYEQYF.

In this sample, this clone turned up a few times. The chain joins TRBV14 to TRBJ1-1; D is unresolved. CDR1 and CDR2 (germline): SGHDN, FVKESK. V was cut by 1 base and J by 5 bases, with 5 bases left in between. The CDR3 has 12 residues. CDR3 coding DNA: TGTGCCAGCAGCCAAGTCCCGACTGAAGCTTTCTTT. Its translation is CASSQVPTEAFF.